The clone carrying this T cell receptor beta chain was counted once. Adults between roughly 18 and 89 years of age took part from about 24 US areas. Resolution of symptoms, clearance, or two negative PCRs was present in recovered Cohort 3 donors. The sample comes from a study of blood T cell repertoires in COVID-19. For the study at large: Acute and convalescent COVID-19 samples came from the United States, Italy and Spain. Sources were T cells, B-cell-depleted T cells, or PBMCs; the material itself was cDNA or gDNA.

The V and J ends lost 2 bases and 10 bases, in that order; junction bases with no gene match: 6. CDR1 and CDR2 (germline): SNHLY, FYNNEI. The CDR3 runs 15 residues. Profiled with immunoSEQ multiplex PCR; TCRdb holds only in-frame clones, not every one. The data hold roughly 140,000 clones, with around four fifths observed a single time. This clonotype was sampled from a woman in her forties who had recovered from COVID-19. The chain recombines TRBV2 with TRBJ1-6, with TRBD1 matching 9 bases. Sequenced sample: PBMCs or T cells enriched from blood (not recorded which). The CDR3 loop is CASSERRTGVSPLHF. DNA for the CDR3: TGTGCCAGCAGTGAAAGGAGGACAGGGGTGTCACCCCTCCACTTT.